This is a list of T cell receptor beta chains from one sample in a study of cytomegalovirus exposure and HLA in healthy donors. Clones were sequenced by immunoSEQ multiplex PCR, and TCRdb holds only the in-frame ones, with some missing. The table records a few hundred thousand clones, 75% to 90% of them present only once. Sequencing was performed on PBMCs. All receptors derive from a woman between 18 and 30 years old in good health and CMV-seronegative. CDR3s include the opening cysteine and the closing phenylalanine or tryptophan. D genes are given only for firm matches. Where a row states a size, it is once, few, many or the class of an expanded clone; other rows omit it.

j_gene: TRBJ1-1
v_gene: TRBV6-5
abundance: -
d_gene: -
CDR3nt: TGTGCCACACGGGAGGGGAGGGCGGAAAACACTGAAGCTTTCTTT
CDR3aa: CATREGRAENTEAFF

j_gene: TRBJ2-5
v_gene: TRBV11-3
abundance: -
d_gene: -
CDR3nt: TGTGCCAGCAGCGCCGCCGGGAGACAAGAGACCCAGTACTTC
CDR3aa: CASSAAGRQETQYF

j_gene: TRBJ2-7
v_gene: TRBV5-1
abundance: -
d_gene: TRBD1
CDR3nt: TGCGCCAGCAGCGGTGGTGGGACAGGGGCCTACGAGCAGTACTTC
CDR3aa: CASSGGGTGAYEQYF

j_gene: TRBJ2-1
v_gene: TRBV28
abundance: -
d_gene: TRBD2
CDR3nt: TGTGCCAGCACCGGACTAGTGAATGAGCAGTTCTTC
CDR3aa: CASTGLVNEQFF

j_gene: TRBJ2-7
v_gene: TRBV6-6
abundance: -
d_gene: TRBD1
CDR3nt: TGTGCCAGCAGTAACCCGCCGTGGGGGACAGTCTACGAGCAGTACTTC
CDR3aa: CASSNPPWGTVYEQYF

j_gene: TRBJ2-1
v_gene: TRBV4-3
abundance: -
d_gene: TRBD1
CDR3nt: TGCGCCAGCAGCCTACGGGGACAGGCCCCCTACAATGAGCAGTTCTTC
CDR3aa: CASSLRGQAPYNEQFF

j_gene: TRBJ1-2
v_gene: TRBV7-2
abundance: -
d_gene: -
CDR3nt: TGTGCCAGCAGCTTAGTGGTGGAGGGTGGCTACACCTTC
CDR3aa: CASSLVVEGGYTF

j_gene: TRBJ2-7
v_gene: TRBV11-3
abundance: -
d_gene: -
CDR3nt: TGTGCCAGCAGCCTAAAACGGGGGAAAACCTACGAGCAGTACTTC
CDR3aa: CASSLKRGKTYEQYF

j_gene: TRBJ1-2
v_gene: TRBV6-5
abundance: -
d_gene: -
CDR3nt: TGTGCCAGCAACCACCAGGGGATGGGTGGCTACACCTTC
CDR3aa: CASNHQGMGGYTF

j_gene: TRBJ2-3
v_gene: TRBV27
abundance: -
d_gene: -
CDR3nt: TGTGCCAGCAGTTTGGCGGAGGGACCAGATACGCAGTATTTT
CDR3aa: CASSLAEGPDTQYF

j_gene: TRBJ2-2
v_gene: TRBV5-1
abundance: -
d_gene: TRBD2
CDR3nt: TGCGCCAGCAGCTTGGGAGCGGGAGGGTACACCGGGGAGCTGTTTTTT
CDR3aa: CASSLGAGGYTGELFF

j_gene: TRBJ2-7
v_gene: TRBV18
abundance: few
d_gene: -
CDR3nt: TGTGCCAGCCTCCCCGACGGGGGCGAGCAGTACTTC
CDR3aa: CASLPDGGEQYF

j_gene: TRBJ2-1
v_gene: TRBV7-2
abundance: once
d_gene: TRBD2
CDR3nt: TGTGCCAGCAGCCGACCGGGGGTGCGGGAGCTCGACAATGAGCAGTTCTTC
CDR3aa: CASSRPGVRELDNEQFF

j_gene: TRBJ2-1
v_gene: TRBV9
abundance: -
d_gene: TRBD2
CDR3nt: TGTGCCAGCAGCGTAGATAGCGGGCCCTCTATTTACAATGAGCAGTTCTTC
CDR3aa: CASSVDSGPSIYNEQFF

j_gene: TRBJ2-3
v_gene: TRBV5-8
abundance: -
d_gene: TRBD2
CDR3nt: TGTGCCAGCAGCTTGGGAGGGACTAGCGGGTTGACAGATACGCAGTATTTT
CDR3aa: CASSLGGTSGLTDTQYF

j_gene: TRBJ2-1
v_gene: TRBV28
abundance: -
d_gene: TRBD2
CDR3nt: TGTGCCAGCAGTTTATGGCCTGGTGGACTAGCGGGAGGTAATGAGCAGTTCTTC
CDR3aa: CASSLWPGGLAGGNEQFF

j_gene: TRBJ1-1
v_gene: TRBV6-5
abundance: -
d_gene: -
CDR3nt: TGTGCCAGCAGGATACAGGGAAGCACTGAAGCTTTCTTT
CDR3aa: CASRIQGSTEAFF

j_gene: TRBJ2-3
v_gene: TRBV7-7
abundance: -
d_gene: TRBD2
CDR3nt: TGTGCCAGCAGCGCCGTTGGCGGGAGCGCAGATACGCAGTATTTT
CDR3aa: CASSAVGGSADTQYF

j_gene: TRBJ2-2
v_gene: TRBV27
abundance: -
d_gene: TRBD2
CDR3nt: TGTGCCAGCAGGCGGCAGAGTGGGACTAGCGGGAGTCCCGGGGAGCTGTTTTTT
CDR3aa: CASRRQSGTSGSPGELFF

j_gene: TRBJ2-1
v_gene: TRBV5-1
abundance: -
d_gene: TRBD1
CDR3nt: TGCGCCAGCAGCTTGGGACAGGGTGTAGGTAATGAGCAGTTCTTC
CDR3aa: CASSLGQGVGNEQFF

j_gene: TRBJ2-7
v_gene: TRBV7-9
abundance: -
d_gene: TRBD2
CDR3nt: TGTGCCAGCAGCTTAGCCAGCGGGAGTGCCGAGCAGTACTTC
CDR3aa: CASSLASGSAEQYF

j_gene: TRBJ2-1
v_gene: TRBV6-1
abundance: -
d_gene: TRBD1
CDR3nt: TGTGCCAGCAGTGGGACAGGGTATAATGAGCAGTTCTTC
CDR3aa: CASSGTGYNEQFF

j_gene: TRBJ2-7
v_gene: TRBV4-1
abundance: -
d_gene: TRBD1
CDR3nt: TGCGCCAGCAGCCTCGGTGGACAGGGGCCCTACGAGCAGTACTTC
CDR3aa: CASSLGGQGPYEQYF

j_gene: TRBJ1-5
v_gene: TRBV19
abundance: -
d_gene: -
CDR3nt: TGTGCCAGTAGTATGTTCTCTACGGTCAATCAGCCCCAGCATTTT
CDR3aa: CASSMFSTVNQPQHF

j_gene: TRBJ2-7
v_gene: TRBV18
abundance: -
d_gene: -
CDR3nt: TGTGCCAGCTCACCGCGGGGTGGCGAGCAGTACTTC
CDR3aa: CASSPRGGEQYF

j_gene: TRBJ1-2
v_gene: TRBV7-3
abundance: -
d_gene: TRBD1
CDR3nt: TGTGCCAGCAGCTCCACAGGGGGAGGTGGCTACACCTTC
CDR3aa: CASSSTGGGGYTF

j_gene: TRBJ1-1
v_gene: TRBV14
abundance: -
d_gene: -
CDR3nt: TGTGCCAGCAGCCAAGCAGGTGGCCCTGAAGCTTTCTTT
CDR3aa: CASSQAGGPEAFF

j_gene: TRBJ2-7
v_gene: TRBV2
abundance: -
d_gene: TRBD2
CDR3nt: TGTGCCAGCAGTTCCGAACCTAGCGGGAGACGCGAGCAGTACTTC
CDR3aa: CASSSEPSGRREQYF

j_gene: TRBJ1-5
v_gene: TRBV4-2
abundance: -
d_gene: -
CDR3nt: TGTGCCAGCAGCCCGAGTATAGAACAGCCCCAGCATTTT
CDR3aa: CASSPSIEQPQHF

j_gene: TRBJ2-7
v_gene: TRBV15
abundance: -
d_gene: -
CDR3nt: TGTGCCACCAGCAGAGATGCGGGGTCCTACGAGCAGTACTTC
CDR3aa: CATSRDAGSYEQYF

j_gene: TRBJ2-1
v_gene: TRBV27
abundance: once
d_gene: -
CDR3nt: TGTGCCAGCAGCCAGGGGTGGGGTGACTACAATGAGCAGTTCTTC
CDR3aa: CASSQGWGDYNEQFF

j_gene: TRBJ2-7
v_gene: TRBV9
abundance: -
d_gene: -
CDR3nt: TGTGCCAGCAGCACGATGACAGATTCCTACGAGCAGTACTTC
CDR3aa: CASSTMTDSYEQYF

j_gene: TRBJ2-2
v_gene: TRBV11-2
abundance: -
d_gene: TRBD2
CDR3nt: TGTGCCAGCAGCCGTACTAGCGGCTGGTTGGACACCGGGGAGCTGTTTTTT
CDR3aa: CASSRTSGWLDTGELFF

j_gene: TRBJ2-7
v_gene: TRBV28
abundance: -
d_gene: TRBD1
CDR3nt: TGTGCCAGCAGTATAGGGGGGACAGGGAGGGCGTACGAGCAGTACTTC
CDR3aa: CASSIGGTGRAYEQYF

j_gene: TRBJ2-3
v_gene: TRBV7-6
abundance: -
d_gene: -
CDR3nt: TGTGCCAGCAGCAAAAGGACGGGACTTAGCACAGATACGCAGTATTTT
CDR3aa: CASSKRTGLSTDTQYF

j_gene: TRBJ2-1
v_gene: TRBV28
abundance: -
d_gene: TRBD2
CDR3nt: TGTGCCAGCAGTTTCCCCACTAGCGGAGTATACAATGAGCAGTTCTTC
CDR3aa: CASSFPTSGVYNEQFF

j_gene: TRBJ1-2
v_gene: TRBV29-1
abundance: -
d_gene: TRBD1
CDR3nt: TGCAGCGCCCGGACAGGGGGCGCCCCGGATGGCTACACCTTC
CDR3aa: CSARTGGAPDGYTF

j_gene: TRBJ1-2
v_gene: TRBV6-5
abundance: -
d_gene: TRBD1
CDR3nt: TGTGCCAGCACTCCCGGGACAGGGGTTGGCTATGGCTACACCTTC
CDR3aa: CASTPGTGVGYGYTF

j_gene: TRBJ2-2
v_gene: TRBV7-3
abundance: -
d_gene: -
CDR3nt: TGTGCCAGCAGCAGAGACAGGGACTCAGCCGGGGAGCTGTTTTTT
CDR3aa: CASSRDRDSAGELFF

j_gene: TRBJ2-5
v_gene: TRBV5-1
abundance: once
d_gene: TRBD2
CDR3nt: TGCGCCAGCAGCTTGATCCTAGCGGGAGGAGAGACCCAGTACTTC
CDR3aa: CASSLILAGGETQYF

j_gene: TRBJ1-2
v_gene: TRBV28
abundance: few
d_gene: -
CDR3nt: TGTGCCAGCAGTTTTGGCGGGGAACATGGCTACACCTTC
CDR3aa: CASSFGGEHGYTF

j_gene: TRBJ2-7
v_gene: TRBV5-4
abundance: -
d_gene: TRBD1
CDR3nt: TGTGCCAGCAGCTATGGACAGGACACCTACGAGCAGTACTTC
CDR3aa: CASSYGQDTYEQYF

j_gene: TRBJ2-7
v_gene: TRBV28
abundance: -
d_gene: TRBD2
CDR3nt: TGTGCCAGCAGTTTGCCTAGCGGGAGCTCCTACGAGCAGTACTTC
CDR3aa: CASSLPSGSSYEQYF

j_gene: TRBJ2-1
v_gene: TRBV5-1
abundance: -
d_gene: TRBD2
CDR3nt: TGCGCCAGCAGCCGGCTAGCGGGCGGGATAGATGAGCAGTTCTTC
CDR3aa: CASSRLAGGIDEQFF

j_gene: TRBJ1-2
v_gene: TRBV10-3
abundance: -
d_gene: -
CDR3nt: TGTGCCATCAGTGAGTTGGTGGGAGGGGGCTACACCTTC
CDR3aa: CAISELVGGGYTF

j_gene: TRBJ2-4
v_gene: TRBV6-5
abundance: -
d_gene: -
CDR3nt: TGTGCCAGCAGTGACAGGTGGATTGACATTCAGTACTTC
CDR3aa: CASSDRWIDIQYF

j_gene: TRBJ2-5
v_gene: TRBV28
abundance: -
d_gene: TRBD1
CDR3nt: TGTGCCAGCACGGACGCCAGGGGGATTGGAGAGACCCAGTACTTC
CDR3aa: CASTDARGIGETQYF

j_gene: TRBJ2-3
v_gene: TRBV7-9
abundance: -
d_gene: -
CDR3nt: TGTGCCAGCAGCTTCTCCAGGGCGGACACAGATACGCAGTATTTT
CDR3aa: CASSFSRADTDTQYF

j_gene: TRBJ2-1
v_gene: TRBV28
abundance: -
d_gene: TRBD1
CDR3nt: TGTGCCACCCTCCGGGACAGGGGCTACAATGAGCAGTTCTTC
CDR3aa: CATLRDRGYNEQFF

j_gene: TRBJ2-1
v_gene: TRBV9
abundance: -
d_gene: TRBD2
CDR3nt: TGTGCCAGCAGCGAGGAACTAGCGGCGTCCTACAATGAGCAGTTCTTC
CDR3aa: CASSEELAASYNEQFF